Given below is one TCR beta chain in context. The antigen it recognizes is unknown. Base qualities were left out, and no much larger clone turns up one base away. Whole blood was collected in K2EDTA tubes by collaborating institutions according to the institutions' own protocols. For TCRbeta analysis, collaborator samples were shipped as frozen whole blood, as isolated PBMCs, or as DNA extracted from either sample type. These data originate in a study of blood T cell repertoires in COVID-19 (dated by TCRdb to 2020 to 2021). About the study as a whole: Samples from collaborators originated in the United States, Italy and Spain and spanned both the acute and convalescent phases of COVID-19. Where HLA class I and class II types were available, the types were taken from metadata supplied by the sample provider, not from assay-based typing. A de-identified subject ID, COVID-19 status, age in years and sex were almost always included in the sample metadata. The material from the prospective study consisted of cDNA or gDNA derived from T cells, B-cell-depleted T cells, or PBMCs. Subjects who had been exposed to COVID-19, were actively infected with it, or had recovered from it provided the deeply sampled blood TCRbeta repertoires that made up the dataset. The samples were drawn from two sources: the first 160 participants of the ongoing ImmuneRACE study, and 1,000 to 1,500 subjects contributed by 6 global collaborators. The repertoires were made available in a free public database intended to serve as a resource for research on the immune response to SARS-CoV-2.

There are 13 amino acids in the CDR3, from cysteine to phenylalanine inclusive. Only CDR3 DNA remains: 39 bases, in frame from the first base. Trimming removed 3 bases from V and 3 bases from J, leaving 10 bases between the germline ends. Per the germline V gene (reference sequence), SGHKS is the CDR1 and YYEKEE is the CDR2. TCRbeta CDR3 regions were amplified from genomic DNA using the immunoSEQ Assay, a bias-controlled multiplex PCR. As for how the authors treated the data: The number of nucleated cells in each sample was estimated from the amplification of reference gene primers within the assay. To quantify the absolute abundance of each unique TCRbeta CDR3 rearrangement, sequence reads were collapsed and filtered. For each sample, productive Simpson clonality was calculated by taking the square root of Simpson's diversity index across productive rearrangements. TCRdb mirrors the immuneACCESS table, restricted to in-frame sequences. Some clones are absent from its copies; in checked studies, under half trace to an unresolved V gene, and the reason for the others is unknown. The D gene and trimming were derived from the DNA, and the V and J assignments and clone size from that table. In all, the sample holds about 140,000 clones, and around nine tenths of those were seen once. Of the sample, approximately 5.4% falls within the top ten clones.

Paper-wide results and their limitations: Clinical and demographic metadata were provided uncurated, with the amount varying by source and participant.

The receptor chain draws on TRBV5-5 and TRBJ2-7; the D segment could be TRBD1, given 5 matching bases. Sequencing used peripheral blood. This receptor was identified in a human donor in a cohort sampled during active COVID-19. The DNA sequence is as follows: TGTGCCAGCAGCTCTGACAGAATCTACGAGCAGTACTTC. Its protein product is CASSSDRIYEQYF.